The rows below give T cell receptor beta chains drawn from one sample of a study of cytomegalovirus exposure and HLA in healthy donors. Sequencing used immunoSEQ multiplex PCR; TCRdb keeps in-frame clones, though not all of them. Of about 160,000 clones detected, approximately 82% appear once; the ten largest clones hold nearly 8.5%. Sequencing was performed on PBMCs. The receptor set was obtained from a male donor in good health and CMV-seropositive. Both conserved end residues are part of each CDR3. A D gene is named only where the DNA matches it firmly. A row's size may be missing; if present it is once, few, many or a size class.

d_call: .; j_call: TRBJ1-2; clone_size: .; v_call: TRBV28; cdr3_aa: CASSFWKGVSNYGYTF; cdr3_nt: TGTGCCAGCAGTTTTTGGAAGGGGGTTTCTAACTATGGCTACACCTTC
d_call: TRBD1; j_call: TRBJ1-3; clone_size: few; v_call: TRBV19; cdr3_aa: CASMDRLVYF; cdr3_nt: TGTGCCAGTATGGACAGGCTGGTATATTTT
d_call: .; j_call: TRBJ2-5; clone_size: .; v_call: TRBV28; cdr3_aa: CASVKGGKETQYF; cdr3_nt: TGTGCCAGCGTAAAAGGAGGGAAGGAGACCCAGTACTTC
d_call: TRBD1; j_call: TRBJ2-7; clone_size: once; v_call: TRBV29-1; cdr3_aa: CSVNPGQGYEQYF; cdr3_nt: TGCAGCGTCAATCCGGGACAGGGTTACGAGCAGTACTTC
d_call: .; j_call: TRBJ2-7; clone_size: .; v_call: TRBV19; cdr3_aa: CASSPRVAPYEQYF; cdr3_nt: TGTGCCAGTAGTCCCAGGGTGGCTCCCTACGAGCAGTACTTC
d_call: .; j_call: TRBJ2-3; clone_size: .; v_call: TRBV5-1; cdr3_aa: CASSSPEGRTDTQYF; cdr3_nt: TGCGCCAGCAGCTCCCCTGAGGGTAGGACAGATACGCAGTATTTT
d_call: .; j_call: TRBJ2-3; clone_size: few; v_call: TRBV9; cdr3_aa: CASSGTGKAAGDTQYF; cdr3_nt: TGTGCCAGCAGCGGCACAGGCAAGGCAGCCGGAGATACGCAGTATTTT
d_call: .; j_call: TRBJ2-7; clone_size: .; v_call: TRBV6-5; cdr3_aa: CASSPRGGSYEQYF; cdr3_nt: TGTGCCAGCAGTCCGCGGGGAGGCTCCTACGAGCAGTACTTC
d_call: .; j_call: TRBJ2-1; clone_size: .; v_call: TRBV30; cdr3_aa: CAWRSGDRDEQFF; cdr3_nt: TGTGCCTGGAGGAGTGGAGACCGCGATGAGCAGTTCTTC
d_call: .; j_call: TRBJ1-6; clone_size: .; v_call: TRBV10-2; cdr3_aa: CASSEVGQYNSPLHF; cdr3_nt: TGCGCCAGCAGTGAAGTGGGACAATATAATTCACCCCTCCACTTT
d_call: .; j_call: TRBJ2-7; clone_size: .; v_call: TRBV7-6; cdr3_aa: CASSRGIEGGYEQYF; cdr3_nt: TGTGCCAGCAGCCGAGGGATCGAAGGGGGCTACGAGCAGTACTTC
d_call: .; j_call: TRBJ1-1; clone_size: once; v_call: TRBV20-1; cdr3_aa: CSAQANTEAFF; cdr3_nt: TGCAGTGCACAGGCCAACACTGAAGCTTTCTTT
d_call: .; j_call: TRBJ1-1; clone_size: .; v_call: TRBV9; cdr3_aa: CASSVGGEAPEAFF; cdr3_nt: TGTGCCAGCAGCGTAGGTGGGGAGGCCCCTGAAGCTTTCTTT
d_call: .; j_call: TRBJ1-2; clone_size: .; v_call: TRBV7-9; cdr3_aa: CASSVGGEGYTF; cdr3_nt: TGTGCCAGCAGCGTCGGTGGAGAAGGCTACACCTTC
d_call: .; j_call: TRBJ1-2; clone_size: .; v_call: TRBV28; cdr3_aa: CASSLYGLGGYTF; cdr3_nt: TGTGCCAGCAGTTTATATGGACTGGGGGGCTACACCTTC
d_call: .; j_call: TRBJ1-2; clone_size: .; v_call: TRBV7-2; cdr3_aa: CASSSASPGYGYTF; cdr3_nt: TGTGCCAGCAGCTCAGCCAGCCCAGGGTATGGCTACACCTTC
d_call: TRBD2; j_call: TRBJ2-3; clone_size: few; v_call: TRBV15; cdr3_aa: CATSRGGGNSDTQYF; cdr3_nt: TGTGCCACCAGCAGAGGGGGGGGGAACTCCGATACGCAGTATTTT
d_call: TRBD2; j_call: TRBJ2-1; clone_size: few; v_call: TRBV7-9; cdr3_aa: CASSLGNLGTSGSNEQFF; cdr3_nt: TGTGCCAGCAGCTTAGGGAACCTTGGGACTAGCGGGAGCAATGAGCAGTTCTTC
d_call: .; j_call: TRBJ1-5; clone_size: .; v_call: TRBV5-1; cdr3_aa: CASSLGGGGDQPQHF; cdr3_nt: TGCGCCAGCAGCTTGGGGGGCGGGGGCGATCAGCCCCAGCATTTT
d_call: .; j_call: TRBJ2-2; clone_size: .; v_call: TRBV25-1; cdr3_aa: CASSESRSAGELFF; cdr3_nt: TGTGCCAGCAGTGAATCCAGGTCGGCCGGGGAGCTGTTTTTT
d_call: TRBD2; j_call: TRBJ2-7; clone_size: .; v_call: TRBV7-9; cdr3_aa: CASSLSGISYEQYF; cdr3_nt: TGTGCCAGCAGCCTAAGCGGGATCTCCTACGAGCAGTACTTC
d_call: .; j_call: TRBJ1-2; clone_size: .; v_call: TRBV27; cdr3_aa: CASSPRGGNYGYTF; cdr3_nt: TGTGCCAGCAGTCCCCGTGGGGGGAACTATGGCTACACCTTC
d_call: .; j_call: TRBJ1-1; clone_size: .; v_call: TRBV7-2; cdr3_aa: CASSFPRPGSTEAFF; cdr3_nt: TGTGCCAGCAGCTTTCCCCGACCAGGGTCCACTGAAGCTTTCTTT
d_call: TRBD2; j_call: TRBJ2-7; clone_size: .; v_call: TRBV9; cdr3_aa: CASSVAASGSPYEQYF; cdr3_nt: TGTGCCAGCAGCGTAGCAGCTAGCGGGAGCCCCTACGAGCAGTACTTC
d_call: .; j_call: TRBJ1-1; clone_size: .; v_call: TRBV2; cdr3_aa: CASTEEIHTEAFF; cdr3_nt: TGTGCCAGCACCGAGGAGATTCACACTGAAGCTTTCTTT
d_call: .; j_call: TRBJ2-7; clone_size: .; v_call: TRBV28; cdr3_aa: CASSASPARPGEYF; cdr3_nt: TGTGCCAGCAGTGCGAGCCCTGCCCGGCCGGGGGAGTACTTC
d_call: TRBD2; j_call: TRBJ2-3; clone_size: .; v_call: TRBV29-1; cdr3_aa: CSVDGLGGGTDTQYF; cdr3_nt: TGCAGCGTTGATGGGCTGGGGGGGGGCACAGATACGCAGTATTTT
d_call: .; j_call: TRBJ2-2; clone_size: .; v_call: TRBV7-6; cdr3_aa: CASSLVGKHNGELFF; cdr3_nt: TGTGCCAGCAGCTTAGTGGGCAAGCACAACGGGGAGCTGTTTTTT
d_call: TRBD1; j_call: TRBJ2-7; clone_size: once; v_call: TRBV7-8; cdr3_aa: CASSAKTGIGRDEQYF; cdr3_nt: TGTGCCAGCAGCGCCAAGACAGGGATCGGTCGTGACGAGCAGTACTTC
d_call: .; j_call: TRBJ2-1; clone_size: .; v_call: TRBV29-1; cdr3_aa: CSVEPSSYNEQFF; cdr3_nt: TGCAGCGTTGAACCTAGCTCCTACAATGAGCAGTTCTTC
d_call: .; j_call: TRBJ1-4; clone_size: .; v_call: TRBV29-1; cdr3_aa: CSVVESNESLFF; cdr3_nt: TGCAGCGTTGTTGAGAGTAATGAGTCACTGTTTTTT
d_call: .; j_call: TRBJ1-1; clone_size: few; v_call: TRBV15; cdr3_aa: CATSRSQGSEAFF; cdr3_nt: TGTGCCACCAGCAGAAGCCAGGGCTCTGAAGCTTTCTTT
d_call: .; j_call: TRBJ2-7; clone_size: once; v_call: TRBV25-1; cdr3_aa: CASSHYRYEQYF; cdr3_nt: TGTGCCAGTTCCCATTACAGGTACGAGCAGTACTTC
d_call: .; j_call: TRBJ2-7; clone_size: .; v_call: TRBV6-1; cdr3_aa: CASSDGTLSYEQYF; cdr3_nt: TGTGCCAGCAGTGATGGGACACTTTCCTACGAGCAGTACTTC
d_call: TRBD1; j_call: TRBJ2-5; clone_size: .; v_call: TRBV2; cdr3_aa: CASSTRTGGTETQYF; cdr3_nt: TGTGCCAGCAGTACCCGGACAGGGGGCACAGAGACCCAGTACTTC
d_call: TRBD1; j_call: TRBJ2-7; clone_size: few; v_call: TRBV7-6; cdr3_aa: CASSLRTGLSYEQYF; cdr3_nt: TGTGCCAGCAGCTTAAGGACAGGGCTGTCCTACGAGCAGTACTTC
d_call: .; j_call: TRBJ1-1; clone_size: .; v_call: TRBV4-1; cdr3_aa: CASSQDSYTEAFF; cdr3_nt: TGCGCCAGCAGCCAAGATTCGTACACTGAAGCTTTCTTT
d_call: TRBD2; j_call: TRBJ2-7; clone_size: .; v_call: TRBV19; cdr3_aa: CASSTAGGPSEQYF; cdr3_nt: TGTGCCAGTAGTACAGCGGGAGGGCCGAGCGAGCAGTACTTC
d_call: TRBD1; j_call: TRBJ2-5; clone_size: .; v_call: TRBV7-9; cdr3_aa: CASSRQGPQETQYF; cdr3_nt: TGTGCCAGCAGCCGACAGGGTCCCCAAGAGACCCAGTACTTC
d_call: .; j_call: TRBJ1-5; clone_size: .; v_call: TRBV5-8; cdr3_aa: CASSFGQPQHF; cdr3_nt: TGTGCCAGCAGCTTCGGTCAGCCCCAGCATTTT
d_call: TRBD1; j_call: TRBJ1-2; clone_size: .; v_call: TRBV10-3; cdr3_aa: CAISESWAGGTYGYTF; cdr3_nt: TGTGCCATCAGTGAGTCGTGGGCAGGGGGAACCTATGGCTACACCTTC